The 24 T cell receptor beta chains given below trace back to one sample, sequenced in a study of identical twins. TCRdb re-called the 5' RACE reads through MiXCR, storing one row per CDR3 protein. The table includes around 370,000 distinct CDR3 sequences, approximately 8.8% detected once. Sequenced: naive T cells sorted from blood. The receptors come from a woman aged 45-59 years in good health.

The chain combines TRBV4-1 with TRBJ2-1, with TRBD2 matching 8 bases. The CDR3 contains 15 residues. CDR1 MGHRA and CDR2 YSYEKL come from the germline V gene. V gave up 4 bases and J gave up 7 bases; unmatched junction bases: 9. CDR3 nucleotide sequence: TGCGCCAGCAGCCTAGGGACTAGGAGCGGGAATGAGCAGTTCTTC. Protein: CASSLGTRSGNEQFF.

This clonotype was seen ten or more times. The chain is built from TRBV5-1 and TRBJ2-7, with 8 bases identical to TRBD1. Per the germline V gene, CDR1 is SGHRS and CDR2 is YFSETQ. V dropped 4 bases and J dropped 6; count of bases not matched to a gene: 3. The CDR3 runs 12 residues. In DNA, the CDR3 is TGCGCCAGCAGCGCCGGGACAGGCGAGCAGTACTTC. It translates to CASSAGTGEQYF.

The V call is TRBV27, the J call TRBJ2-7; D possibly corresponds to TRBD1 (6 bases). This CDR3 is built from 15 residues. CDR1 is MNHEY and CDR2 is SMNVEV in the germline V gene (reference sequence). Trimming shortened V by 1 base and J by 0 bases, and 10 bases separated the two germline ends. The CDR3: CASSLYTGTSYEQYF. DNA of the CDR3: TGTGCCAGCAGTTTATACACAGGGACCTCCTACGAGCAGTACTTC.

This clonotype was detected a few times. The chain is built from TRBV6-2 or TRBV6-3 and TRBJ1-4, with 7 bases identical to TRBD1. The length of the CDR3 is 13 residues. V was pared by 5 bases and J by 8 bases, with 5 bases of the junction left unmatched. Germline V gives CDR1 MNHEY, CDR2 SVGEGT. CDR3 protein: CASSRTGFEKLFF. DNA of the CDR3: TGTGCCAGCAGTCGGACAGGTTTCGAAAAACTGTTTTTT.

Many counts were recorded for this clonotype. The CDR3 loop reads CASLRLAGATDTQYF. CDR3 DNA sequence: TGTGCCAGCCTCAGACTAGCGGGAGCCACAGATACGCAGTATTTT. The chain is built from TRBV2 and TRBJ2-3; 12 positions agree with TRBD2. This CDR3 is 15 amino acids long. V shed 8 bases, J shed 2 bases, and the junction held 5 bases outside the gene matches. Germline V CDR1 and CDR2: SNHLY, FYNNEI.

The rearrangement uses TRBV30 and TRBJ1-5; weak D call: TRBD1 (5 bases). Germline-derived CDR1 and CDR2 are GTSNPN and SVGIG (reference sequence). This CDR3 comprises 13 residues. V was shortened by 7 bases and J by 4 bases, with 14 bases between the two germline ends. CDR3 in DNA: TGTGCCTATGGAAAGGGGCGGAATCAGCCCCAGCATTTT. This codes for CAYGKGRNQPQHF.

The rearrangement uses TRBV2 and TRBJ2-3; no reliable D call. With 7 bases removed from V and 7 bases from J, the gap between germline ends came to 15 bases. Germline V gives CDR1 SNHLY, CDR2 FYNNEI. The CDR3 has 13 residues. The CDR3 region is CASTERGIHTQYF. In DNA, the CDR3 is TGTGCCAGCACCGAACGCGGTATCCATACGCAGTATTTT.

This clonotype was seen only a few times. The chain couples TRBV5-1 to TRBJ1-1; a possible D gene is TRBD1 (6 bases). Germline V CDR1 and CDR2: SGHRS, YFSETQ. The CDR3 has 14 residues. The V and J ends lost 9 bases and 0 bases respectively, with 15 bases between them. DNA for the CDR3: TGCGCCACCACGCTGGGGGGCCTGAACACTGAAGCTTTCTTT. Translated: CATTLGGLNTEAFF.

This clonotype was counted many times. The CDR3, as DNA: TGCGCCAGCAGCCAAGAATGGGGTAGCGGGGCAAGCTCCTACAATGAGCAGTTCTTC. Its protein is CASSQEWGSGASSYNEQFF. The rearrangement links TRBV4-1 to TRBJ2-1; 8 bases are a match to TRBD2. This CDR3 contains 19 residues. From germline, CDR1 is MGHRA and CDR2 YSYEKL. V dropped 0 bases and J dropped 0; count of bases not matched to a gene: 10.

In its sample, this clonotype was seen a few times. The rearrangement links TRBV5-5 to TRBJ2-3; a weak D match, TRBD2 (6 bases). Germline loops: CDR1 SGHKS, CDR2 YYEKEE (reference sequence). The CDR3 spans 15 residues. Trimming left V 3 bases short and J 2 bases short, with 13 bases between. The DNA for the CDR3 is TGTGCCAGCAGCTCCCTTGGGGGGTCCACAGATACGCAGTATTTT. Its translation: CASSSLGGSTDTQYF.

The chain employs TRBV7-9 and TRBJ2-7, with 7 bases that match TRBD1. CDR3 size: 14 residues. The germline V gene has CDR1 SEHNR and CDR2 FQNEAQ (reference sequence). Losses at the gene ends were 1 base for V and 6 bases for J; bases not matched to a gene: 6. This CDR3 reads CASSLEGGLVEQYF. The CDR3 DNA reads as TGTGCCAGCAGCTTAGAAGGGGGCCTGGTCGAGCAGTACTTC.

The CDR3 nucleotides read TGTGCCAGCAGTGAAGGGCCAGCCGGCTCCTACGAGCAGTACTTC. It is translated as CASSEGPAGSYEQYF. This rearrangement joins TRBV6-1 to TRBJ2-7; D remains unclear. The V gene lost 1 base and the J gene lost 0 bases, with 10 bases spanning the gap. The CDR3 extends over 15 amino acids. Per germline, CDR1 MNHNS and CDR2 SASEGT.

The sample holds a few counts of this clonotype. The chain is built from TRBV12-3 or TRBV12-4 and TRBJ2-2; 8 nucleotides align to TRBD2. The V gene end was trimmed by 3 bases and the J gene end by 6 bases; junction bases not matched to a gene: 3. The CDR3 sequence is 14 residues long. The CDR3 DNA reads TGTGCCAGCAGTTTGACTAGCGTCGCCGGGGAGCTGTTTTTT. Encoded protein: CASSLTSVAGELFF.

In DNA, the CDR3 is TGCAGTGCTAGAGGTGGGCGGTACACTGAAGCTTTCTTT. Residues: CSARGGRYTEAFF. The chain recombines TRBV20-1 with TRBJ1-1; D is uncertain. The V end lost 1 base, the J end lost 3 bases, and 9 bases lay between the germline ends. Germline values: CDR1 DFQATT, CDR2 SNEGSKA (reference sequence). The CDR3 is made up of 13 amino acids.

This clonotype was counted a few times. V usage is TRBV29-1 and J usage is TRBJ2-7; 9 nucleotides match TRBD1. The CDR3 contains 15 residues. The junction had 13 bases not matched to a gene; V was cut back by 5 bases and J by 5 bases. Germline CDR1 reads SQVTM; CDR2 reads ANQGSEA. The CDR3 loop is CSVTTLTGGFDEQYF. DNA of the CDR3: TGCAGCGTTACCACCTTGACAGGGGGATTTGACGAGCAGTACTTC.

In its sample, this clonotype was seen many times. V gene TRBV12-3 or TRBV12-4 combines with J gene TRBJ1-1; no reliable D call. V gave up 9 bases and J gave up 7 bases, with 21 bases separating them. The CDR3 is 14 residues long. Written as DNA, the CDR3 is TGTGCCAGTCGGAGAGAACAGCGTAGCCTTGAAGCTTTCTTT. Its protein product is CASRREQRSLEAFF.

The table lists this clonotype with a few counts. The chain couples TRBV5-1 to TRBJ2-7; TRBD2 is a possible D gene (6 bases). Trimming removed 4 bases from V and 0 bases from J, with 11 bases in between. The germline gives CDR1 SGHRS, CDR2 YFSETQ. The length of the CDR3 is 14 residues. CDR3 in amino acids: CASSEGLPSYEQYF. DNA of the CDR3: TGCGCCAGCAGCGAGGGACTGCCCTCCTACGAGCAGTACTTC.

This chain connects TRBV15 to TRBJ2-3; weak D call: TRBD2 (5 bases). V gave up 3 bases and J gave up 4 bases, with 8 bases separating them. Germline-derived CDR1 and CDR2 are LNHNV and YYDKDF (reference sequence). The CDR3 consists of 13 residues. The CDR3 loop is CATSSGMADTQYF. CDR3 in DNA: TGTGCCACCAGCAGCGGGATGGCAGATACGCAGTATTTT. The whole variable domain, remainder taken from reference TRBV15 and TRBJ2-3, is DAMVIQNPRYQVTQFGKPVTLSCSQTLNHNVMYWYQQKSSQAPKLLFHYYDKDFNNEADTPDNFQSRRPNTSFCFLDIRSPGLGDTAMYLCATSSGMADTQYFGPGTRLTVL.

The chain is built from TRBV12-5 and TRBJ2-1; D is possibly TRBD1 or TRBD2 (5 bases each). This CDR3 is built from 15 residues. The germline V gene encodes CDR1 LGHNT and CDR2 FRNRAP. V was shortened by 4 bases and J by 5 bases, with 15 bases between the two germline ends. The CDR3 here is CASGYGTSLHNEQFF. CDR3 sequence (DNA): TGTGCTAGTGGTTACGGGACCAGCCTACACAATGAGCAGTTCTTC.

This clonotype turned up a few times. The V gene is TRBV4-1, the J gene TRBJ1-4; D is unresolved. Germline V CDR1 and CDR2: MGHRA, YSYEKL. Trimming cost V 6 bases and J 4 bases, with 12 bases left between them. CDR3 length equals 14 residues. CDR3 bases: TGCGCCAGCAGTAGGGCAAGGGATAATGAAAAACTGTTTTTT. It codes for CASSRARDNEKLFF.

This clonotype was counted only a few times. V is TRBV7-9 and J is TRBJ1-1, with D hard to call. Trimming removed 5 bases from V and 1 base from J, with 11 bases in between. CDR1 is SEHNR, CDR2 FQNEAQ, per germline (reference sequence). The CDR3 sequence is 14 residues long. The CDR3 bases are TGTGCCAGCAGCCGCGTACAGCCGAACACTGAAGCTTTCTTT. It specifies CASSRVQPNTEAFF.

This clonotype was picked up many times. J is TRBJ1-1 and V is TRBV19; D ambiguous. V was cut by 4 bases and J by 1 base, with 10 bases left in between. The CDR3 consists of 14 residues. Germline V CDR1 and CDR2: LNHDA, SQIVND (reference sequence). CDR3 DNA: TGTGCCAGTAGTAGCGGGCGGACGAACACTGAAGCTTTCTTT. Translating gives CASSSGRTNTEAFF.

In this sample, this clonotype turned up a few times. The CDR3 here is CAAQRPPGTGELFF. The CDR3 nucleotides read TGTGCCGCCCAACGGCCTCCGGGGACCGGGGAGCTGTTTTTT. The chain couples TRBV24-1 to TRBJ2-2; a weak D match, TRBD2 (5 bases). Trimming cost V 12 bases and J 5 bases, with 18 bases left between them. Germline V CDR1 and CDR2: KGHDR, SFDVKD. The CDR3 consists of 14 residues.

The CDR3 bases are TGTGCCACCCACAACGAGGCTAGCGGCAGCACAGATACGCAGTATTTT. Its translation: CATHNEASGSTDTQYF. The chain recombines TRBV10-3 with TRBJ2-3; 7 bases align to TRBD2. The CDR3 is made up of 16 amino acids. The junction had 13 bases not matched to a gene; V was cut back by 10 bases and J by 0 bases. Germline V gives CDR1 ENHRY, CDR2 SYGVKD.